Listed here are 10 T cell receptor beta chains from one sample, sequenced in a study of naive and memory T cell subsets. An equimolar mix of two oligonucleotides served as the beta constant-region primer for TRBC1 and TRBC2. The ligated cDNA underwent four PCR rounds using SP2 and nested alpha and beta constant-region primers. TCRdb reanalysed the UMI-ligation and nested PCR reads using MiXCR and keeps one entry per CDR3 protein. In the table there are 95,000 to 150,000 distinct CDR3 sequences, 35% to 40% of which are singletons. Sequences were obtained from central memory CD4+ T cells from blood. The receptors here all came from a human donor in good health.

This clonotype was recorded at least ten times. The chain carries TRBV12-3 or TRBV12-4 and TRBJ2-7; TRBD2 matches at 9 bases. The CDR3 length is 15 residues. The ends lost 5 bases at V and 6 bases at J; junction bases unmatched: 11. The chain's CDR3 is CASSPGASGTSEQYF. Here the CDR3 DNA reads TGTGCCAGCAGTCCTGGGGCTAGCGGGACGAGCGAGCAGTACTTC.

The J gene is TRBJ2-3, the V gene TRBV5-5; unclear D gene. Germline values: CDR1 SGHKS, CDR2 YYEKEE (reference sequence). The germline V and J ends were trimmed by 0 bases and 7 bases, with 9 bases remaining between them. This CDR3 is built from 13 residues. The CDR3 reads CASSLAARNTQYF. In nucleotides, the CDR3 is TGTGCCAGCAGCTTGGCGGCGAGAAATACGCAGTATTTT.

The CDR3 loop reads CASSPLMTRVGNEQFF. For the CDR3, the DNA is TGCGCCAGCAGCCCACTGATGACTAGAGTTGGCAATGAGCAGTTCTTC. The chain couples TRBV5-1 to TRBJ2-1; maybe TRBD2 (6 bases). Trimming pared 4 bases from V and 6 bases from J, leaving 20 bases between. The CDR3 runs to 16 residues. Germline V gene lookup returns CDR1 SGHRS and CDR2 YFSETQ. The variable domain in full, with the rest retrieved from reference TRBV5-1 and TRBJ2-1, is KAGVTQTPRYLIKTRGQQVTLSCSPISGHRSVSWYQQTPGQGLQFLFEYFSETQRNKGNFPGRFSGRQFSNSRSEMNVSTLELGDSALYLCASSPLMTRVGNEQFFGPGTRLTVL.

This clonotype was seen a handful of times. The V call is TRBV2, the J call TRBJ2-5, with 7 nucleotides matching TRBD1. This CDR3 is 13 amino acids long. Germline V gene lookup returns CDR1 SNHLY and CDR2 FYNNEI. The J segment lost 1 base and the V segment lost 5 bases, leaving 1 base of the junction unmatched. As DNA, the CDR3 is TGTGCCAGCAGTACAGGGGTCCAAGAGACCCAGTACTTC. Translated, it gives CASSTGVQETQYF.

As concerns this clonotype: The junction departs from the called germline gene at one end, perhaps through a read error. CDR3 residues: CASSLLGTWMSGEQHF. CDR3 coding DNA: TGTGCCAGCAGTTTATTAGGGACTTGGATGAGTGGCGAGCAGCACTTC. V usage is TRBV28 and J usage is TRBJ2-7; perhaps TRBD2 as D (6 bases). Germline V gives CDR1 MDHEN, CDR2 SYDVKM. The CDR3 is 16 amino acids.

This sequence joins TRBV3-1 and TRBJ2-6; 9 bases agree with TRBD1. Germline V gene data show CDR1 as LGHDT and CDR2 as YNNKEL (reference sequence). V dropped 3 bases and J dropped 0; count of bases not matched to a gene: 3. The CDR3 totals 17 residues. The CDR3 is CASSHGDRVSGANVLTF. The DNA for the CDR3 is TGTGCCAGCAGCCACGGGGACAGGGTCTCTGGGGCCAACGTCCTGACTTTC. Together with reference TRBV3-1 and TRBJ2-6, the CDR3 gives the full variable domain: DTAVSQTPKYLVTQMGNDKSIKCEQNLGHDTMYWYKQDSKKFLKIMFSYNNKELIINETVPNRFSPKSPDKAHLNLHINSLELGDSAVYFCASSHGDRVSGANVLTFGAGSRLTVL.

This chain uses TRBV28 with TRBJ1-1, with 7 nucleotides matching TRBD1. The V and J ends lost 10 bases and 3 bases, in that order; junction bases with no gene match: 8. Per the germline V gene, CDR1 is MDHEN and CDR2 is SYDVKM. The CDR3 runs to 13 residues. CDR3 coding DNA: TGTGCCACCACTCAGGGGGTAGACACTGAAGCTTTCTTT. Translating gives CATTQGVDTEAFF.

This clonotype was observed a few times. This chain links TRBV6-5 with TRBJ2-1; 7 bases fit TRBD2. This CDR3 is 13 amino acids long. The V gene's germline CDR1 is MNHEY and CDR2 SVGAGI. V was clipped by 6 bases and J by 6 bases; unmatched bases: 5. CDR3 nucleotides: TGTGCCAGCAGGCCGGGACTACTCAATGAGCAGTTCTTC. Amino acids: CASRPGLLNEQFF.

The chain employs TRBV24-1 and TRBJ2-5; the match to TRBD1 covers 7 bases. Germline CDR1 is KGHDR and CDR2 is SFDVKD. The CDR3 covers 14 residues. The V and J ends lost 2 bases and 4 bases, in that order; junction bases with no gene match: 3. The CDR3 is CATSDSGQPETQYF. The DNA of the CDR3 is TGTGCCACCAGTGATTCGGGACAGCCAGAGACCCAGTACTTC.

The chain links TRBV29-1 to TRBJ2-3; the match to TRBD1 covers 7 bases. The CDR3 extends over 15 amino acids. Germline CDR1 reads SQVTM; CDR2 reads ANQGSEA. V lost 6 bases and J lost 2; bases outside the gene matches: 11. The CDR3 here is CSVEPTGSITDTQYF. CDR3 DNA: TGCAGCGTCGAACCGACAGGGAGTATCACAGATACGCAGTATTTT.